The T cell receptor (beta chain) described here comes from a study of radiotherapy plus CTLA-4 blockade in lung cancer. General study results and limits: Among blood TCR repertoires after radiotherapy plus ipilimumab, tumor-derived clones expanded.

A word on this clone: Its antigen remains unknown.

The CDR3 is 15 amino acids. V lost 5 bases and J lost 6; bases outside the gene matches: 12. From germline, CDR1 is SGHAT and CDR2 FQNNGV. The method was immunoSEQ multiplex PCR; TCRdb's version includes in-frame clones alone and lacks a portion of them. The repertoire includes tens of thousands of clones, roughly 79% of them detected once, and approximately 22% sits in the top ten. The starting material was peripheral blood, obtained from a patient treated with radiotherapy plus ipilimumab. The rearrangement joins TRBV11-2 to TRBJ2-7; 8 bases match TRBD2. The TCR comes from a human donor with non-small cell lung cancer whose response to radiotherapy plus ipilimumab could not be evaluated. Some clones in this sample may be carry-over from other donors' samples. CDR3 sequence reads: CASSRTAGGEAEQYF. The CDR3 DNA reads as TGTGCCAGCAGCCGGACCGCGGGGGGTGAGGCCGAGCAGTACTTC.